This T cell receptor beta chain was observed in a study of identical twins. Template switching supplied a universal primer site; unique molecular identifiers were carried on the cDNA. TCRdb reprocessed the 5' RACE reads with MiXCR, giving one entry per CDR3 protein. The repertoire holds 1.5 million to 2 million distinct CDR3 sequences, less than 35% seen once, with approximately 0.29% in the top ten. Germline V gene lookup returns CDR1 KGHSH and CDR2 LQKENI. Trimming cost V 3 bases and J 1 base, with 9 bases left between them. The CDR3 has 14 amino acids. This clonotype has a handful of counts. The chain combines TRBV18 with TRBJ1-2; no reliable D call. The specimen was cord blood. This TCR was recovered from a newborn girl in good health. Here the CDR3 DNA reads TGTGCCAGCTCACCGAGGACCAATAACTATGGCTACACCTTC. Encoded protein: CASSPRTNNYGYTF.